These 26 T cell receptor beta chains originate from one sample sequenced in a study of blood T cell repertoires in COVID-19. Data came from immunoSEQ multiplex PCR; TCRdb stores just in-frame clones and leaves some out. The sample holds more than 200,000 clones, about 90% seen once. Sequencing used PBMCs or T cells enriched from blood (not recorded which). These receptor sequences come from a woman aged 25 to 39 with acute COVID-19.

This clone was found a few times. The chain is built from TRBV19 and TRBJ1-1, with 7 bases aligning to TRBD1. This CDR3 comprises 12 residues. Germline-derived CDR1 and CDR2 are LNHDA and SQIVND (reference sequence). J was trimmed by 3 bases and V by 6 bases; bases with no gene match: 1. The CDR3 nucleotides read TGTGCCAGTAGCCAGGGGGACACTGAAGCTTTCTTT. Encoded protein: CASSQGDTEAFF.

This chain links TRBV10-3 with TRBJ1-2, with 7 bases identical to TRBD1. The CDR3 is 14 residues long. Per the germline V gene, CDR1 is ENHRY and CDR2 is SYGVKD. The V and J ends lost 1 base and 5 bases, in that order; junction bases with no gene match: 4. As DNA, the CDR3 is TGTGCCATCAGTGAGTTGGGACAGAGTTATGGCTACACCTTC. As protein: CAISELGQSYGYTF.

V and J are TRBV9 and TRBJ1-2, with TRBD1 matching 10 bases. The germline V gene encodes CDR1 SGDLS and CDR2 YYNGEE. The CDR3 runs to 16 residues. J lost 5 bases, V lost 2 bases, and 9 bases had no gene match. CDR3 sequence: CASSVQRTGGDYGYTF. CDR3 DNA sequence: TGTGCCAGCAGCGTGCAACGGACAGGGGGAGATTATGGCTACACCTTC.

The rearrangement uses TRBV5-1 and TRBJ2-3; D gene uncertain. The CDR3 loop spans 14 amino acids. Germline V lookup: CDR1 SGHRS, CDR2 YFSETQ. V lost 4 bases to trimming and J lost 0 bases, with 9 bases between them. CDR3 residues: CASSDWFSTDTQYF. CDR3 in DNA: TGCGCCAGCAGCGACTGGTTTAGCACAGATACGCAGTATTTT.

J is TRBJ1-1 and V is TRBV2, with D possibly matching TRBD1 (5 bases). This CDR3 is 13 amino acids long. CDR1 SNHLY and CDR2 FYNNEI come from the germline V gene. Trimming removed 4 bases at V and 5 bases at J, with 11 bases between. The CDR3 DNA is TGTGCCAGCAGTGGGTATGGGGGGACTGAAGCTTTCTTT. Translation gives CASSGYGGTEAFF.

V usage is TRBV6-2 or TRBV6-3 and J usage is TRBJ2-2, with D maybe TRBD2 (6 bases). V lost 2 bases and J 4 bases, leaving 11 bases between the germline ends. This CDR3 has 15 residues. Germline V gene sequence: CDR1 MNHEY, CDR2 SVGEGT. CDR3 sequence reads: CASSYPGGVTGELFF. CDR3 in DNA: TGTGCCAGCAGTTACCCCGGGGGTGTCACCGGGGAGCTGTTTTTT.

V and J are TRBV27 and TRBJ2-7; D unresolved. Germline-derived CDR1 and CDR2 are MNHEY and SMNVEV (reference sequence). Trimming took 1 base from V and 6 from J, leaving 4 bases between them. The CDR3 is 11 residues long. CDR3 sequence reads: CASSLYGEQYF. The CDR3 DNA reads as TGTGCCAGCAGTTTATACGGCGAGCAGTACTTC.

The chain links TRBV5-1 to TRBJ2-1, with TRBD2 matching 8 bases. Germline trimming cut 0 bases from V and 7 bases from J; bases unmatched to any gene: 6. Germline V gene sequence: CDR1 SGHRS, CDR2 YFSETQ. CDR3 length: 15 amino acids. The CDR3 DNA reads as TGCGCCAGCAGCTTGGGGGCGGGGGGCGAAAATGAGCAGTTCTTC. Its protein is CASSLGAGGENEQFF.

The gene calls are TRBV5-1 and TRBJ2-5; tentative D call: TRBD1 (6 bases). The V and J ends lost 0 bases and 5 bases respectively, with 11 bases between them. Looked up from germline, CDR1 is SGHRS and CDR2 is YFSETQ. This CDR3 region has 14 residues. The CDR3 DNA reads TGCGCCAGCAGCTTGGGAAGGGGGATGGAGACCCAGTACTTC. It is translated as CASSLGRGMETQYF.

This clone has a single count. The chain has TRBV28 and TRBJ2-3; D may be TRBD2 (6 bases). With 6 bases removed from V and 3 bases from J, the gap between germline ends came to 19 bases. The CDR3 runs 16 residues. Germline CDR1 MDHEN, CDR2 SYDVKM. The CDR3 spells CASRVGVAERTDTQYF. The DNA for the CDR3 is TGTGCCAGCAGGGTCGGTGTAGCGGAGAGGACAGATACGCAGTATTTT.

This rearrangement joins TRBV3-1 (or the pseudogene TRBV3-2) to TRBJ2-7; TRBD2 is a possible D gene (6 bases). The germline CDR1 and CDR2 sequences are LGHDT and YNNKEL (reference sequence). V lost 0 bases, J lost 5 bases, and 14 bases lay in between. The CDR3 contains 15 residues. In DNA, the CDR3 is TGTGCCAGCAGCCAAGATTATGGGACTCCGGACGAGCAGTACTTC. Amino acid sequence: CASSQDYGTPDEQYF.

This chain links TRBV5-1 with TRBJ1-6; 7 positions match TRBD1. The CDR3 spans 15 residues. The germline CDR1 and CDR2 sequences are SGHRS and YFSETQ. The junction had 7 bases not matched to a gene; V was cut back by 1 base and J by 9 bases. The CDR3 DNA follows: TGCGCCAGCAGCTTGTACAGGGGCAGGGGTTCACCCCTCCACTTT. It translates to CASSLYRGRGSPLHF.

The V and J genes are TRBV3-1 (or the pseudogene TRBV3-2) and TRBJ2-1, with TRBD1 identical over 9 bases. This CDR3 has 16 amino acids. The V and J ends lost 0 bases and 2 bases, in that order; junction bases with no gene match: 2. Germline V lookup: CDR1 LGHDT, CDR2 YNNKEL (reference sequence). CDR3 region: CASSQERTGAYNEQFF. CDR3 sequence (DNA): TGTGCCAGCAGCCAAGAGAGGACAGGGGCCTACAATGAGCAGTTCTTC.

This chain links TRBV9 with TRBJ1-1; weak D call: TRBD1 (5 bases). CDR3 length: 15 residues. V lost 3 bases to trimming and J lost 0 bases, with 12 bases between them. CDR1 SGDLS and CDR2 YYNGEE come from the germline V gene. CDR3: CASSGPSGLNTEAFF. The CDR3 DNA follows: TGTGCCAGCAGCGGTCCCTCAGGGTTGAACACTGAAGCTTTCTTT.

The chain recombines TRBV5-1 with TRBJ2-5, with 9 bases identical to TRBD2. With 0 bases clipped from V and 2 bases from J, the junction kept 5 bases outside the gene matches. Germline V CDR1 and CDR2: SGHRS, YFSETQ. This CDR3 has 16 residues. The CDR3 here is CASSLAPAGGQETQYF. CDR3 DNA sequence: TGCGCCAGCAGCTTGGCCCCGGCGGGGGGGCAAGAGACCCAGTACTTC.

The rearrangement uses TRBV19 and TRBJ1-3; 7 nucleotides match TRBD1. This CDR3 spans 15 amino acids. Germline CDR1 and CDR2: LNHDA and SQIVND (reference sequence). Trimming at V came to 5 bases and at J to 1 base, leaving 5 bases not matched to a gene. The CDR3 nucleotides are TGTGCCAGTAGTGAACAGGGGAATTCTGGAAACACCATATATTTT. Translation gives CASSEQGNSGNTIYF. The complete variable domain, with remaining parts taken from reference TRBV19 and TRBJ1-3, reads DGGITQSPKYLFRKEGQNVTLSCEQNLNHDAMYWYRQDPGQGLRLIYYSQIVNDFQKGDIAEGYSVSREKKESFPLTVTSAQKNPTAFYLCASSEQGNSGNTIYFGEGSWLTVV.

The chain carries TRBV2 and TRBJ1-5; possible D gene TRBD1, 5 bases. V was cut by 3 bases and J by 4 bases, with 16 bases left in between. The CDR3 has 16 residues. Germline CDR1 is SNHLY and CDR2 is FYNNEI. The CDR3 loop is CASSEERTRGNQPQHF. The CDR3 bases are TGTGCCAGCAGTGAGGAGAGGACCCGGGGGAATCAGCCCCAGCATTTT.

This chain links TRBV7-7 with TRBJ2-4, with TRBD2 identical over 13 bases. The CDR3 covers 18 residues. The J segment lost 8 bases and the V segment lost 6 bases, leaving 16 bases of the junction unmatched. The V gene's germline CDR1 is SSHAT and CDR2 FNYEAQ (reference sequence). CDR3 nucleotides: TGTGCCAGCAGTCCTAGAGGGACTAGCGGGGCACCGTCGGACATTCAGTACTTC. Translation gives CASSPRGTSGAPSDIQYF.

The gene calls are TRBV27 and TRBJ2-7; 7 positions agree with TRBD2. CDR3 size: 16 residues. V was pared by 7 bases and J by 2 bases, with 14 bases of the junction left unmatched. Germline V gives CDR1 MNHEY, CDR2 SMNVEV (reference sequence). The CDR3 sequence: CASTPRGRGETYEQYF. For the CDR3, the DNA is TGTGCCAGCACTCCGAGGGGCCGGGGGGAGACCTACGAGCAGTACTTC.

This clone was recorded only once. The chain uses TRBV3-1 (or the pseudogene TRBV3-2) and TRBJ1-6; D might be TRBD1 (5 bases). The length of the CDR3 is 14 residues. The V end was cut by 0 bases, the J end by 13 bases, with 13 bases between. Germline CDR1 LGHDT, CDR2 YNNKEL (reference sequence). CDR3 region: CASSQDVRGFPLHF. DNA for the CDR3: TGTGCCAGCAGCCAAGATGTTAGGGGTTTTCCCCTCCACTTT.

This chain uses TRBV6-5 with TRBJ1-1; TRBD1 matches 8 bases. Per the germline V gene, CDR1 is MNHEY and CDR2 is SVGAGI. V shed 7 bases, J shed 4 bases, and the junction held 11 bases outside the gene matches. This CDR3 region has 15 residues. The DNA of the CDR3 is TGTGCCAGCACCTATCTCAGGGGGCAGGGCACTGAAGCTTTCTTT. Its translation: CASTYLRGQGTEAFF.

This clone was counted at least ten times. The chain combines TRBV3-1 (or the pseudogene TRBV3-2) with TRBJ2-7; the match to TRBD1 covers 12 bases. This CDR3 spans 15 amino acids. Germline V gene sequence: CDR1 LGHDT, CDR2 YNNKEL (reference sequence). J was trimmed by 6 bases and V by 5 bases; bases with no gene match: 8. CDR3 DNA sequence: TGTGCCAGCAGCTATAGCGGGACAGGGGGCGTCGAGCAGTACTTC. Translated, it gives CASSYSGTGGVEQYF.

This rearrangement joins TRBV19 to TRBJ1-2; possibly TRBD1 for D (6 bases). Looked up from germline, CDR1 is LNHDA and CDR2 is SQIVND (reference sequence). The CDR3 has 17 amino acids. Between the trimmed V and J ends, which lost 0 bases and 4 bases, there was a span of 18 bases. The CDR3 DNA is TGTGCCAGTAGTATAGAGGTTTTTGGGGGCAAGAGCTATGGCTACACCTTC. This translates into CASSIEVFGGKSYGYTF.

This clone was recorded once. The J gene is TRBJ2-1, the V gene TRBV27, with TRBD2 matching 7 bases. This CDR3 is built from 14 residues. J lost 8 bases, V lost 3 bases, and 7 bases had no gene match. Germline CDR1 reads MNHEY; CDR2 reads SMNVEV (reference sequence). CDR3 protein: CASSLWTSLDEQFF. The CDR3 DNA is TGTGCCAGCAGTTTGTGGACTAGTTTGGATGAGCAGTTCTTC.

The chain links TRBV7-2 to TRBJ1-1, with D perhaps matching TRBD1 (5 bases). Germline V gene lookup returns CDR1 SGHTA and CDR2 FQGNSA. This CDR3 has 13 amino acids. V was clipped by 1 base and J by 4 bases, with 7 bases between them. CDR3 DNA sequence: TGTGCCAGCAGCTTAGGGGGGGTCACTGAAGCTTTCTTT. Protein product: CASSLGGVTEAFF.

The chain carries TRBV6-5 and TRBJ1-6; D is uncertain. Germline loops: CDR1 MNHEY, CDR2 SVGAGI. The CDR3 is 13 amino acids. The ends were cut back, 0 bases at V and 14 bases at J, with 11 bases in the middle. The CDR3 DNA reads TGTGCCAGCAGTTACTCGAGGTCCGTGACCCTCCACTTT. This encodes CASSYSRSVTLHF.